In its sample, the clone carrying this TCR beta chain was seen many times. The antigen remains unidentified. The data stem from a study of identical twins. Whole-study results and caveats: Carriage of fewer insertions was seen in abundant cord blood beta clonotypes, whereas memory repertoires showed none. Beta out-of-frame sequences showed weaker excess twin sharing.

A universal primer site was added by template switching, and unique molecular identifiers were carried by the cDNA. TCRdb reanalysed the 5' RACE reads using MiXCR and keeps one entry per CDR3 protein. This table has 690,000 or so distinct CDR3 sequences, 6% to 6.5% appearing once. Germline assignment: CDR1 SQVTM and CDR2 ANQGSEA. This CDR3 comprises 14 residues. V shed 1 base, J shed 4 bases, and the junction held 2 bases outside the gene matches. With no exceptions, donors were healthy Caucasians. The specimen sequenced was naive T cells sorted from blood. The chain carries TRBV29-1 and TRBJ2-1; 9 nucleotides align to TRBD2. The sequence was collected from a man aged 18 to 29 in good health. The CDR3 bases are TGCAGCGTTGAAGCCAGCGGGAGGTACAATGAGCAGTTCTTC. Translating it yields CSVEASGRYNEQFF.